This passage covers 3 T cell receptor beta chains from one sample sequenced in a study of blood T cells in healthy people across ages. Sample-barcoded 5' priming and a J-beta primer mix drove a second PCR of about 6 to 12 cycles. TCRdb redid the calling of the 5' RACE reads with MiXCR, one entry per CDR3 protein. This sample has fewer than 1,000,000 distinct CDR3 sequences, with about 46% found just once. The sequenced material came from blood. The receptor set was obtained from an elderly man in good health.

This clonotype was counted at least ten times. The chain combines TRBV20-1 with TRBJ2-7, with D unresolved. CDR1 is DFQATT, CDR2 SNEGSKA, per germline (reference sequence). The CDR3 runs 15 residues. Trimming took 6 bases from V and 3 from J, leaving 21 bases between them. CDR3 sequence reads: CSAPMAGKRVYEQYF. In DNA form, the CDR3 reads TGCAGTGCCCCGATGGCAGGCAAAAGAGTCTACGAGCAGTACTTC.

Comment on this clonotype: One junction end disagrees with the germline gene, perhaps due to a read error. The chain couples TRBV6-2 or TRBV6-3 to TRBJ2-7, with 10 bases aligning to TRBD2. The J call is uncertain, as TRBJ2-5 better fits the DNA end. Germline assignment: CDR1 MNHEY and CDR2 SVGEGT. The CDR3 runs to 17 residues. For the CDR3, the DNA is TGTGCCAGCGGTTACTCCGGGCTAGCGGGAGAACGGGAGACCCAGTACTTC. As protein: CASGYSGLAGERETQYF.

The rearrangement joins TRBV14 to TRBJ2-5; D gene unclear. Germline V gene sequence: CDR1 SGHDN, CDR2 FVKESK. This CDR3 has 14 residues. V was pared by 3 bases and J by 2 bases, with 10 bases between. The CDR3 spells CASSHDTLQETQYF. Written as DNA, the CDR3 is TGTGCCAGCAGCCACGACACGCTACAAGAGACCCAGTACTTC.